This TCR beta chain emerged from a study of shared clonotypes between healthy human individuals. This CDR3 is 17 amino acids long. V lost 5 bases and J 0 bases, leaving 18 bases between the germline ends. CDR1 is MGHRA and CDR2 is YSYEKL in the germline V gene. Assay execution proceeded at the deep level. TCRdb's table, derived via immunoSEQ multiplex PCR, lists solely in-frame clones and lacks some. The repertoire holds 2 million to 2.5 million clones, approximately 95% seen once, with 0.39% in the top ten. This chain joins TRBV4-1 and TRBJ2-3; D possibly corresponds to TRBD2 (5 bases). The receptor comes from a man in his late teens or twenties in good health. Some clones in this sample may be carry-over from other donors' samples. Sequencing was done on a sample of naive CD4+ T cells from PBMCs. Subset defined: CD45RA+ positively selected. The CDR3 sequence: CASSSQVLGPSTDTQYF. In DNA, the CDR3 is TGCGCCAGCAGCTCTCAGGTACTAGGACCTAGCACAGATACGCAGTATTTT.